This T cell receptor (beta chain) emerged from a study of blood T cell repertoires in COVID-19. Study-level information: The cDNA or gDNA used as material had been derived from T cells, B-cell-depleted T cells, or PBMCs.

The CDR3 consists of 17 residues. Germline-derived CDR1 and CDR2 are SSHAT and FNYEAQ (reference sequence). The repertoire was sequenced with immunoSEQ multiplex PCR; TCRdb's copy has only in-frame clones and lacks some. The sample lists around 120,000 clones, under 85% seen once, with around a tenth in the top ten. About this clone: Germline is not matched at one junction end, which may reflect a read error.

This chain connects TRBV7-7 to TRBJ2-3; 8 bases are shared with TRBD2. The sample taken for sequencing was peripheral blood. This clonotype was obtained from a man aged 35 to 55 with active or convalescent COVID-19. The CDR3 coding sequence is TGTGCTAGCAGCTTAGGGGATCCAGCGGGGGGCACAGATACGCAGTATTTT. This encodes CASSLGDPAGGTDTQYF.